Reported below is one T cell receptor (beta chain). The data are from a study of blood T cell repertoires in COVID-19. As for the study in general: The samples span acute and convalescent COVID-19 from the United States, Italy and Spain. Sources were T cells, B-cell-depleted T cells, or PBMCs; the material itself was cDNA or gDNA.

As handled by the study authors: For nucleated cells, counts were estimated from reference gene primer amplification. Clones were read by immunoSEQ multiplex PCR, and TCRdb kept only the in-frame ones, dropping some. That table gives V, J and clone size, and the DNA gave D and trimming. The sample holds tens of thousands of clones; roughly 91% are singletons and the top ten take 2.5% to 3%. The ends lost 4 bases at V and 8 bases at J; junction bases unmatched: 9. The CDR3 has 15 residues. CDR1 and CDR2 from the germline V gene are SGHRS and YFSETQ. The sequenced sample consisted of peripheral blood. This clonotype originated in a man aged 65 to 79 with acute or convalescent COVID-19. The chain is built from TRBV5-1 and TRBJ1-6, with 7 bases aligning to TRBD1. DNA of the CDR3: TGCGCCAGCAGCCCAAAGAGGGGGCAGGATTCACCCCTCCACTTT. This sequence encodes CASSPKRGQDSPLHF.